Following are 21 T cell receptor beta chains from one sample sequenced in a study of cytomegalovirus exposure and HLA in healthy donors. The study ran its PCR with 60 Vbeta and 13 Jbeta primers. Generated by immunoSEQ multiplex PCR, the TCRdb table keeps only in-frame clones and is missing some. This sample lists around 46,000 clones; its ten largest clones have roughly 0.99%. Material: PBMCs. The receptors were sampled from a woman aged 40 to 50 in good health and CMV-seronegative.

The rearrangement links TRBV5-1 to TRBJ2-3; 10 positions agree with TRBD2. CDR1 and CDR2 from the germline V gene are SGHRS and YFSETQ. The CDR3 consists of 16 residues. The ends lost 0 bases at V and 6 bases at J; junction bases unmatched: 7. The CDR3 spells CASSLAVAGGWDTQYF. The CDR3, as DNA: TGCGCCAGCAGCTTGGCCGTAGCGGGAGGATGGGATACGCAGTATTTT. Based on the CDR3 plus reference TRBV5-1 and TRBJ2-3, the full variable domain is KAGVTQTPRYLIKTRGQQVTLSCSPISGHRSVSWYQQTPGQGLQFLFEYFSETQRNKGNFPGRFSGRQFSNSRSEMNVSTLELGDSALYLCASSLAVAGGWDTQYFGPGTRLTVL.

The chain recombines TRBV6-6 with TRBJ2-1; TRBD2 aligns across 9 bases. The CDR3 loop spans 15 amino acids. CDR1 and CDR2 from the germline V gene are MNHNY and SVGAGI (reference sequence). V lost 7 bases to trimming and J lost 2 bases; unmatched junction nucleotides: 6. The CDR3 is CASNLAGTPYNEQFF. CDR3 DNA: TGTGCCAGCAACCTAGCGGGAACCCCCTACAATGAGCAGTTCTTC.

The V call is TRBV30, the J call TRBJ1-2; perhaps TRBD1 as D (5 bases). The ends were cut back, 0 bases at V and 4 bases at J, with 12 bases in the middle. CDR3 length: 14 amino acids. CDR1 GTSNPN and CDR2 SVGIG come from the germline V gene (reference sequence). The CDR3 nucleotides read TGTGCCTGGAGTGTAAGGCAGGGTTCCTATGGCTACACCTTC. This codes for CAWSVRQGSYGYTF.

The rearrangement uses TRBV18 and TRBJ2-3; no clear D. This CDR3 is 13 amino acids long. Germline CDR1 is KGHSH and CDR2 is LQKENI. Trimming cost V 2 bases and J 2 bases, with 5 bases left between them. CDR3: CASSPDFTDTQYF. The CDR3 bases are TGTGCCAGCTCACCAGACTTCACAGATACGCAGTATTTT.

The V gene is TRBV7-2, the J gene TRBJ1-1; a weak D match, TRBD1 (5 bases). The CDR3 is 14 residues long. Trimming stripped 5 bases from V and 3 bases from J, with 13 bases between. Germline assignment: CDR1 SGHTA and CDR2 FQGNSA. The CDR3 spells CASSQSDIHTEAFF. Here the CDR3 DNA reads TGTGCCAGCAGCCAATCGGACATCCACACTGAAGCTTTCTTT.

About this clone itself: Other DNA sequences in this sample translate to the same CDR3. The rearrangement uses TRBV5-1 and TRBJ2-2, with D hard to call. CDR1 and CDR2 (germline): SGHRS, YFSETQ. This CDR3 contains 14 residues. Trimming took off 0 bases at V and 1 base at J, with 4 bases between the two ends. The CDR3 loop reads CASSLGGNTGELFF. DNA for the CDR3: TGCGCCAGCAGCTTGGGAGGGAACACCGGGGAGCTGTTTTTT.

This chain's CDR3 is CASLSTAGGSGELFF. The CDR3 DNA reads as TGTGCCAGCCTATCGACGGCGGGAGGGTCCGGGGAGCTGTTTTTT. The chain employs TRBV6-5 and TRBJ2-2; 9 bases align to TRBD2. The junction had 10 bases not matched to a gene; V was cut back by 8 bases and J by 6 bases. The CDR3 runs 15 residues. Germline CDR1 reads MNHEY; CDR2 reads SVGAGI.

The rearrangement joins TRBV28 to TRBJ1-5, with 9 bases that match TRBD1. This CDR3 region has 15 residues. Germline trimming cut 5 bases from V and 1 base from J; bases unmatched to any gene: 3. Germline-derived CDR1 and CDR2 are MDHEN and SYDVKM. The CDR3 protein is CASSRTGVSNQPQHF. The CDR3 DNA sequence: TGTGCCAGCAGTCGGACAGGGGTAAGCAATCAGCCCCAGCATTTT.

V usage is TRBV18 and J usage is TRBJ2-7; D may be TRBD2 (6 bases). CDR3 size: 12 residues. Trimming cost V 1 base and J 10 bases, with 11 bases left between them. The germline V gene has CDR1 KGHSH and CDR2 LQKENI. For the CDR3, the DNA is TGTGCCAGCTCACCACAAGGACTACAACAGTACTTC. As protein: CASSPQGLQQYF. Supplemented by reference TRBV18 and TRBJ2-7, the full variable domain reads NAGVMQNPRHLVRRRGQEARLRCSPMKGHSHVYWYRQLPEEGLKFMVYLQKENIIDESGMPKERFSAEFPKEGPSILRIQQVVRGDSAAYFCASSPQGLQQYFGPGTRLTVT.

The chain joins TRBV9 to TRBJ1-2; TRBD1 matches at 7 bases. CDR1 is SGDLS and CDR2 is YYNGEE in the germline V gene. The CDR3 consists of 16 residues. After removal of 4 bases from V and 3 bases from J, the junction contained 12 bases not matched to a gene. The CDR3 region has the DNA TGTGCCAGCAGCTTAAGTGGGGTAGGGGGCTACTATGGCTACACCTTC. It specifies CASSLSGVGGYYGYTF.

The gene calls are TRBV28 and TRBJ2-3, with D maybe TRBD2 (6 bases). This CDR3 region has 13 residues. Germline values: CDR1 MDHEN, CDR2 SYDVKM. V lost 5 bases and J lost 3, with 9 bases in between. CDR3 sequence: CASSRDLTDTQYF. DNA of the CDR3: TGTGCCAGCAGTCGGGACTTAACAGATACGCAGTATTTT. The variable domain in full, with the rest retrieved from reference TRBV28 and TRBJ2-3, is DVKVTQSSRYLVKRTGEKVFLECVQDMDHENMFWYRQDPGLGLRLIYFSYDVKMKEKGDIPEGYSVSREKKERFSLILESASTNQTSMYLCASSRDLTDTQYFGPGTRLTVL.

The chain is built from TRBV6-8 and TRBJ2-3, with 14 positions matching TRBD2. This CDR3 has 17 amino acids. Germline V gene data show CDR1 as MNHGY and CDR2 as SAAAGT. The V gene end was trimmed by 5 bases and the J gene end by 3 bases; junction bases not matched to a gene: 7. The CDR3 coding sequence is TGTGCCAGCAGTGTAATAGGGACTAGCGGGAGAACAGATACGCAGTATTTT. It is translated as CASSVIGTSGRTDTQYF.

The genes are TRBV6-1 and TRBJ2-7; TRBD1 matches at 7 bases. V trimming: 4 bases; J trimming: 2 bases; junction bases outside the gene matches: 8. The CDR3 loop spans 15 amino acids. Germline V lookup: CDR1 MNHNS, CDR2 SASEGT. Here the CDR3 DNA reads TGTGCCAGCAGTGTCGGGACAGATTATCCCTACGAGCAGTACTTC. Translation: CASSVGTDYPYEQYF.

This rearrangement joins TRBV7-2 to TRBJ2-3; D may be TRBD2 (7 bases). Germline CDR1 is SGHTA and CDR2 is FQGNSA. This CDR3 contains 17 residues. V lost 2 bases and J lost 5, with 20 bases in between. The CDR3 spells CASSLPTLGGRIDTQYF. CDR3 nucleotide sequence: TGTGCCAGCAGCTTACCAACCCTCGGGGGGCGCATAGATACGCAGTATTTT. The whole variable domain, filled in from reference TRBV7-2 and TRBJ2-3, reads GAGVSQSPSNKVTEKGKDVELRCDPISGHTALYWYRQSLGQGLEFLIYFQGNSAPDKSGLPSDRFSAERTGGSVSTLTIQRTQQEDSAVYLCASSLPTLGGRIDTQYFGPGTRLTVL.

The DNA of the CDR3 is TGTGCCAGCTCACTCGGACAGGATGAAAAACTGTTTTTT. It is translated as CASSLGQDEKLFF. The chain links TRBV18 to TRBJ1-4; the match to TRBD1 covers 7 bases. CDR1 and CDR2 (germline): KGHSH, LQKENI. J was trimmed by 6 bases and V by 4 bases; bases with no gene match: 2. This CDR3 is 13 amino acids long.

The chain has TRBV19 and TRBJ2-7; possible D gene TRBD1, 5 bases. Deletions cut 5 bases from V and 6 bases from J, with 23 bases between. The CDR3 extends over 16 amino acids. The V gene's germline CDR1 is LNHDA and CDR2 SQIVND (reference sequence). The CDR3 is CASSQPRQKDVVEQYF. The CDR3 nucleotides are TGTGCCAGTAGTCAACCCAGACAGAAGGACGTGGTCGAGCAGTACTTC.

The chain couples TRBV2 to TRBJ2-7, with 15 bases that match TRBD2. V shed 9 bases and J 6 bases; nucleotides not matched to a gene: 0. The germline CDR1 and CDR2 sequences are SNHLY and FYNNEI. The length of the CDR3 is 12 residues. The CDR3 DNA reads as TGTGCCAGGGGACTAGCGGGAGGCGAGCAGTACTTC. Translation: CARGLAGGEQYF.

The chain is built from TRBV10-3 and TRBJ2-1; D gene unclear. The CDR3 has 13 amino acids. CDR1 ENHRY and CDR2 SYGVKD come from the germline V gene. The V and J ends lost 2 bases and 2 bases respectively, with 4 bases between them. In nucleotides, the CDR3 is TGTGCCATCAGTGAGGACACCTACAATGAGCAGTTCTTC. Translation gives CAISEDTYNEQFF.

The gene calls are TRBV6-5 and TRBJ1-4, with D maybe TRBD1 (5 bases). Trimming shortened V by 5 bases and J by 0 bases, and 10 bases separated the two germline ends. The CDR3 runs to 15 residues. CDR1 is MNHEY, CDR2 SVGAGI, per germline. In DNA, the CDR3 is TGTGCCAGCAGTGCCAGACAGCCAACTAATGAAAAACTGTTTTTT. Translation gives CASSARQPTNEKLFF.

The genes are TRBV6-1 and TRBJ1-5; D gene uncertain. This CDR3 has 13 amino acids. V gave up 3 bases and J gave up 6 bases, with 9 bases separating them. Germline V CDR1 and CDR2: MNHNS, SASEGT. CDR3 nucleotide sequence: TGTGCCAGCAGTGAGTCGGTGTTTCAGCCCCAGCATTTT. It is translated as CASSESVFQPQHF.

The V call is TRBV13, the J call TRBJ1-1; TRBD1 matches 9 bases. V gave up 5 bases and J gave up 5 bases; unmatched junction bases: 9. Germline assignment: CDR1 PRHDT and CDR2 FYEKMQ (reference sequence). The CDR3 runs 15 residues. The CDR3 loop is CASSPSIQGATEAFF. CDR3 sequence (DNA): TGTGCCAGCAGCCCCTCAATACAGGGGGCTACTGAAGCTTTCTTT.